This TCR beta chain was retrieved from a study of blood T cell repertoires in COVID-19. About the study: Acute-phase and convalescent COVID-19 samples originated in the United States, Italy and Spain. From T cells, B-cell-depleted T cells, or PBMCs came the material, which was cDNA or gDNA.

CDR1 KGHDR and CDR2 SFDVKD come from the germline V gene. CDR3 length: 15 residues. The V and J ends lost 1 base and 2 bases, in that order; junction bases with no gene match: 3. As processed by the authors: Reference gene primer amplification gave estimated nucleated cell counts. Profiling relied on immunoSEQ multiplex PCR, and the TCRdb table lists in-frame clones only, not all of them. The DNA gave D and trimming, while V, J and clone size come from that table. The sample yields approximately 300,000 clones, 83% seen once. This chain uses TRBV24-1 with TRBJ1-2, with 7 nucleotides matching TRBD1. Sequences were obtained from peripheral blood. This clonotype was obtained from a woman aged 50 to 65 with acute or convalescent COVID-19. The chain's CDR3 is CATSDFPGGNYGYTF. Here the CDR3 DNA reads TGTGCCACCAGTGATTTTCCAGGGGGAAACTATGGCTACACCTTC.